This passage covers 2 T cell receptor beta chains from one sample sequenced in a study of T cell responses to AZD1222 COVID-19 vaccine. Profiling relied on immunoSEQ multiplex PCR, and the TCRdb table lists in-frame clones only, not all of them. Of 150,000 to 180,000 clones in the sample, around 90% were seen once. The sample here was peripheral blood, taken on day 0 of AZD1222 vaccination. The source of these receptors is an adult in good health.

V and J are TRBV14 and TRBJ1-6; no definite D call. The CDR3 consists of 14 residues. The V end lost 6 bases, the J end lost 6 bases, and 12 bases lay between the germline ends. Per germline, CDR1 SGHDN and CDR2 FVKESK. The DNA of the CDR3 is TGTGCCAGCAGACCCGACACCTTTAATTCACCCCTCCACTTT. Residues: CASRPDTFNSPLHF.

The rearrangement uses TRBV4-3 and TRBJ1-1; D gene ambiguous. The germline V gene encodes CDR1 LGHNA and CDR2 YSLEER. The CDR3 has 14 residues. V was cut by 0 bases and J by 6 bases, with 11 bases left in between. CDR3 DNA sequence: TGCGCCAGCAGCCAAGATACGGGGATGGCTGAAGCTTTCTTT. It encodes CASSQDTGMAEAFF.